These 30 T cell receptor beta chains were sequenced from one sample in a study of OX40 agonist ivuxolimab in advanced cancers. Sequenced by immunoSEQ multiplex PCR; TCRdb stores in-frame clones only, minus some. The sample shows around 62,000 clones, about 88% of them seen only once. The input for sequencing was CD4+ or CD8+ T cells sorted from blood, taken in a trial of the OX40 agonist ivuxolimab. Every receptor here comes from an adult with an advanced solid tumor such as melanoma, head and neck, liver or kidney cancer.

The CDR3 reads CSVVSWQSTDTQYF. The CDR3 nucleotides are TGCAGCGTTGTCTCGTGGCAGAGCACAGATACGCAGTATTTT. V usage is TRBV29-1 and J usage is TRBJ2-3; D is unclear. The CDR3 consists of 14 residues. With 4 bases removed from V and 0 bases from J, the gap between germline ends came to 11 bases. Germline V lookup: CDR1 SQVTM, CDR2 ANQGSEA.

The CDR3 protein is CASRWGEGYEQYF. Written as DNA, the CDR3 is TGTGCCAGCAGGTGGGGGGAAGGCTACGAGCAGTACTTC. This chain uses TRBV6-5 with TRBJ2-7, with a possible D match to TRBD2 (6 bases). This CDR3 is built from 13 residues. Trimming removed 6 bases from V and 3 bases from J, with 12 bases in between. The germline CDR1 and CDR2 sequences are MNHEY and SVGAGI.

V usage is TRBV5-1 and J usage is TRBJ2-5; perhaps TRBD2 as D (6 bases). The CDR3 runs to 13 residues. The germline gives CDR1 SGHRS, CDR2 YFSETQ. V was clipped by 4 bases and J by 1 base, with 8 bases between them. DNA of the CDR3: TGCGCCAGCAGCCCGGGACTCCAAGAGACCCAGTACTTC. This sequence encodes CASSPGLQETQYF.

This clone was observed a single time. The genes are TRBV6-1 and TRBJ2-5; D call uncertain. The V end lost 7 bases, the J end lost 5 bases, and 8 bases lay between the germline ends. The CDR3 runs 11 residues. Looked up from germline, CDR1 is MNHNS and CDR2 is SASEGT. CDR3 nucleotides: TGTGCCAGCACCACCACCGAGACCCAGTACTTC. Translation gives CASTTTETQYF.

V and J are TRBV27 and TRBJ2-7, with 7 bases lining up with TRBD1. Per the germline V gene, CDR1 is MNHEY and CDR2 is SMNVEV (reference sequence). V lost 4 bases to trimming and J lost 4 bases; unmatched junction nucleotides: 7. This CDR3 spans 14 amino acids. DNA for the CDR3: TGTGCCAGCAGTTCCCCGGGACAGAAATACGAGCAGTACTTC. Its translation: CASSSPGQKYEQYF.

The CDR3 DNA sequence: TGTGCCAGCAGTGACCCCGGGGGGGATACGCAGTATTTT. Its translation is CASSDPGGDTQYF. This sequence joins TRBV2 and TRBJ2-3; 7 nucleotides agree with TRBD2. CDR3 length equals 13 residues. Losses at the gene ends were 3 bases for V and 6 bases for J; bases not matched to a gene: 3. Germline CDR1 is SNHLY and CDR2 is FYNNEI.

The chain couples TRBV7-3 to TRBJ2-1; D perhaps matches TRBD2 (9 bases). The CDR3 is 13 amino acids. V lost 2 bases, J lost 16 bases, and 18 bases lay in between. Germline V lookup: CDR1 SGHTA, CDR2 FQGTGA. CDR3 loop: CASSLGQGSGRFF. CDR3 nucleotides: TGTGCCAGCAGCTTAGGACAGGGTAGCGGGAGATTCTTC.

The rearrangement links TRBV10-1 to TRBJ2-7, with TRBD1 matching over 7 bases. Looked up from germline, CDR1 is WNHNN and CDR2 is SYGVQD (reference sequence). The CDR3 runs 15 residues. The J segment lost 6 bases and the V segment lost 0 bases, leaving 8 bases of the junction unmatched. The CDR3, as DNA: TGCGCCAGCAGTGAGTCAGGGACCAAGGGGGCCGAGCAGTACTTC. The encoded protein is CASSESGTKGAEQYF.

The J gene is TRBJ2-3, the V gene TRBV5-1; 9 bases fit TRBD1. This CDR3 is 15 amino acids long. The germline V gene has CDR1 SGHRS and CDR2 YFSETQ. Trimming removed 0 bases from V and 5 bases from J; junction bases left unmatched: 4. CDR3 DNA: TGCGCCAGCAGCTTGGACACAGGGGGCCGAGATACGCAGTATTTT. Its protein is CASSLDTGGRDTQYF.

The chain links TRBV5-1 to TRBJ2-1, with 8 positions matching TRBD2. The V gene end was trimmed by 4 bases and the J gene end by 3 bases; junction bases not matched to a gene: 6. In germline, CDR1 is SGHRS, CDR2 YFSETQ. The CDR3 runs 15 residues. CDR3 nucleotides: TGCGCCAGCAGCACAGCGGGAGCTGACTACAATGAGCAGTTCTTC. Its protein is CASSTAGADYNEQFF.

V gene TRBV18 combines with J gene TRBJ2-2, with D perhaps being TRBD1 or TRBD2 (5 bases each). The V gene's germline CDR1 is KGHSH and CDR2 LQKENI. CDR3 size: 16 residues. The V and J ends lost 3 bases and 1 base respectively, with 12 bases between them. CDR3 sequence: CASSPGRDLNTGELFF. The CDR3 bases are TGTGCCAGCTCACCGGGACGGGACCTGAACACCGGGGAGCTGTTTTTT.

As concerns this clone: At one end the junction does not follow the germline gene, possibly because of a read error. The rearrangement links TRBV6-4 to TRBJ2-5; no reliable D call. Germline V lookup: CDR1 MRHNA, CDR2 SNTAGT. The CDR3 contains 10 residues. The CDR3 DNA reads TGTGCCAGCTTCCTAGAGGCCCAGTACTTC. It specifies CASFLEAQYF.

The rearrangement joins TRBV4-2 to TRBJ2-7, with TRBD2 matching over 9 bases. The germline gives CDR1 LGHNA, CDR2 YNFKEQ. V dropped 4 bases and J dropped 9; count of bases not matched to a gene: 4. The CDR3 covers 12 residues. The CDR3 DNA sequence: TGTGCCAGCAGCCCGCGGGAGGGTGCGCAGTACTTC. Protein sequence: CASSPREGAQYF.

The V call is TRBV25-1, the J call TRBJ2-7; 11 bases line up with TRBD1. Losses at the gene ends were 3 bases for V and 3 bases for J; bases not matched to a gene: 13. The CDR3 spans 18 residues. Germline loops: CDR1 MGHDK, CDR2 SYGVNS. Here the CDR3 DNA reads TGTGCCAGCAGTGACTCGGGACAGGGGGTTATTGACCTCTACGAGCAGTACTTC. This encodes CASSDSGQGVIDLYEQYF.

The gene calls are TRBV9 and TRBJ2-7; 9 bases line up with TRBD2. The CDR3 runs to 13 residues. CDR1 is SGDLS and CDR2 is YYNGEE in the germline V gene. V shed 4 bases and J 6 bases; nucleotides not matched to a gene: 5. CDR3 protein: CASSKYSGSEQYF. CDR3 in DNA: TGTGCCAGCAGCAAATATAGCGGGAGCGAGCAGTACTTC.

V and J are TRBV5-6 and TRBJ1-1, with 7 bases matching TRBD1. CDR3 size: 14 residues. Germline loops: CDR1 SGHDT, CDR2 YYEEEE. V shed 4 bases, J shed 7 bases, and the junction held 10 bases outside the gene matches. The CDR3 DNA reads TGTGCCAGCAGCCAGGGGCAGGGGGGAGTTGAAGCTTTCTTT. The encoded protein is CASSQGQGGVEAFF.

V usage is TRBV2 and J usage is TRBJ2-7; 15 bases are shared with TRBD2. Trimming took 3 bases from V and 6 from J; bases not matched to a gene: 3. The CDR3 covers 15 residues. CDR1 SNHLY and CDR2 FYNNEI come from the germline V gene. The CDR3 DNA sequence: TGTGCCAGCAGTGACCGGACTAGCGGGAGGGGCGAGCAGTACTTC. It yields the protein CASSDRTSGRGEQYF.

The CDR3 DNA sequence: TGTGCCAGCAGCCCCGGCCCGTACACTGAAGCTTTCTTT. Protein product: CASSPGPYTEAFF. The J gene is TRBJ1-1, the V gene TRBV7-6; no definite D call. V was shortened by 5 bases and J by 3 bases, with 10 bases between the two germline ends. The V gene's germline CDR1 is SGHVS and CDR2 FNYEAQ. The CDR3 is 13 amino acids.

The chain combines TRBV5-5 with TRBJ2-3; TRBD2 matches at 14 bases. From germline, CDR1 is SGHKS and CDR2 YYEKEE (reference sequence). V dropped 3 bases and J dropped 6; count of bases not matched to a gene: 9. The CDR3 is 17 amino acids. CDR3 loop: CASSWRGLAGAVDTQYF. The CDR3, as DNA: TGTGCCAGCAGCTGGAGGGGACTAGCGGGAGCGGTGGATACGCAGTATTTT. The full variable domain, rest sourced from reference TRBV5-5 and TRBJ2-3, is DAGVTQSPTHLIKTRGQQVTLRCSPISGHKSVSWYQQVLGQGPQFIFQYYEKEERGRGNFPDRFSARQFPNYSSELNVNALLLGDSALYLCASSWRGLAGAVDTQYFGPGTRLTVL.

V gene TRBV19 combines with J gene TRBJ1-5; the match to TRBD1 covers 10 bases. Per the germline V gene, CDR1 is LNHDA and CDR2 is SQIVND (reference sequence). The CDR3 consists of 18 residues. The junction had 11 bases not matched to a gene; V was cut back by 6 bases and J by 0 bases. CDR3 sequence (DNA): TGTGCCAGTAGCCATCGGGACAGGGGTCCTCTTAGCAATCAGCCCCAGCATTTT. It yields the protein CASSHRDRGPLSNQPQHF. The full variable domain, completed using reference TRBV19 and TRBJ1-5, is DGGITQSPKYLFRKEGQNVTLSCEQNLNHDAMYWYRQDPGQGLRLIYYSQIVNDFQKGDIAEGYSVSREKKESFPLTVTSAQKNPTAFYLCASSHRDRGPLSNQPQHFGDGTRLSIL.

This clone has just a few counts. V is TRBV27 and J is TRBJ1-1; 10 bases agree with TRBD1. The CDR3 loop spans 16 amino acids. Germline CDR1 is MNHEY and CDR2 is SMNVEV (reference sequence). V was pared by 5 bases and J by 5 bases, with 11 bases of the junction left unmatched. CDR3 coding DNA: TGTGCCAGCAGTCCAGACAGGGGGCTTTTGGGGACTGAAGCTTTCTTT. This gives the protein CASSPDRGLLGTEAFF.

This chain connects TRBV10-3 to TRBJ2-1, with a possible D match to TRBD2 (5 bases). The CDR3 loop spans 15 amino acids. From germline, CDR1 is ENHRY and CDR2 SYGVKD. V was pared by 5 bases and J by 0 bases, with 11 bases between. CDR3 protein: CAISYTGSSYNEQFF. The CDR3 DNA is TGTGCCATCAGTTATACGGGGAGCTCCTACAATGAGCAGTTCTTC.

V is TRBV19 and J is TRBJ1-5; D unresolved. V shed 3 bases and J shed 7 bases, with 7 bases lying between them. Germline loops: CDR1 LNHDA, CDR2 SQIVND (reference sequence). This CDR3 spans 12 amino acids. The CDR3 DNA sequence: TGTGCCAGTAGTATTGAGGGCCAGCCCCAGCATTTT. This encodes CASSIEGQPQHF.

This chain joins TRBV10-1 and TRBJ1-5; D possibly corresponds to TRBD1 (5 bases). The CDR3 consists of 13 residues. Looked up from germline, CDR1 is WNHNN and CDR2 is SYGVQD (reference sequence). Trimming left V 8 bases short and J 4 bases short, with 12 bases between. Written as DNA, the CDR3 is TGCGCCAGCCGGTGGAGGGGTAATCAGCCCCAGCATTTT. Translating it yields CASRWRGNQPQHF.

This clone was seen more than once but under ten times. The chain is built from TRBV29-1 and TRBJ1-1; D call uncertain. Germline values: CDR1 SQVTM, CDR2 ANQGSEA. The CDR3 loop spans 12 amino acids. V was cut by 4 bases and J by 7 bases, with 13 bases left in between. Here the CDR3 reads CSVAPGRGEAFF. CDR3 nucleotide sequence: TGCAGCGTTGCTCCGGGTCGGGGTGAAGCTTTCTTT.

The V call is TRBV11-3, the J call TRBJ1-2; a weak D match, TRBD1 (5 bases). CDR1 is SGHNT and CDR2 is YENEEA in the germline V gene. Trimming removed 5 bases from V and 10 bases from J, with 20 bases in between. The CDR3 runs 14 residues. The CDR3 DNA follows: TGTGCCAGCAGCACCCGGGACCCCCGAAGTACCTACACCTTC. Translated: CASSTRDPRSTYTF.

This chain links TRBV6-1 with TRBJ2-7; D is perhaps TRBD1 or TRBD2 (5 bases each). Between the trimmed V and J ends, which lost 4 bases and 10 bases, there was a span of 11 bases. This CDR3 has 11 amino acids. From germline, CDR1 is MNHNS and CDR2 SASEGT. The CDR3 region is CASSGSRGQYF. The CDR3 nucleotides read TGTGCCAGCAGTGGTAGTCGGGGCCAGTACTTC.

The V call is TRBV13, the J call TRBJ2-7; 13 bases are shared with TRBD2. Germline assignment: CDR1 PRHDT and CDR2 FYEKMQ (reference sequence). The ends lost 4 bases at V and 7 bases at J; junction bases unmatched: 7. The CDR3 loop spans 15 amino acids. CDR3 coding DNA: TGTGCCAGCAGCTCAGCGGGACTAGCGGGATTGGAGCAGTACTTC. It encodes CASSSAGLAGLEQYF.

Only one count was recorded for this clone. V usage is TRBV5-5 and J usage is TRBJ2-7; 9 bases match TRBD2. The CDR3 totals 17 residues. From germline, CDR1 is SGHKS and CDR2 YYEKEE (reference sequence). The junction had 13 bases not matched to a gene; V was cut back by 2 bases and J by 4 bases. CDR3 nucleotides: TGTGCCAGCAGCTTTAGGGCTGCGACTAGCGGCTCATACGAGCAGTACTTC. Amino acids: CASSFRAATSGSYEQYF.

The rearrangement uses TRBV19 and TRBJ1-2; D remains ambiguous. The V gene lost 10 bases and the J gene lost 0 bases, with 15 bases spanning the gap. The CDR3 totals 14 residues. The germline V gene has CDR1 LNHDA and CDR2 SQIVND (reference sequence). CDR3 protein: CATLSRETNYGYTF. The CDR3 coding sequence is TGTGCCACCCTATCAAGGGAGACTAACTATGGCTACACCTTC.